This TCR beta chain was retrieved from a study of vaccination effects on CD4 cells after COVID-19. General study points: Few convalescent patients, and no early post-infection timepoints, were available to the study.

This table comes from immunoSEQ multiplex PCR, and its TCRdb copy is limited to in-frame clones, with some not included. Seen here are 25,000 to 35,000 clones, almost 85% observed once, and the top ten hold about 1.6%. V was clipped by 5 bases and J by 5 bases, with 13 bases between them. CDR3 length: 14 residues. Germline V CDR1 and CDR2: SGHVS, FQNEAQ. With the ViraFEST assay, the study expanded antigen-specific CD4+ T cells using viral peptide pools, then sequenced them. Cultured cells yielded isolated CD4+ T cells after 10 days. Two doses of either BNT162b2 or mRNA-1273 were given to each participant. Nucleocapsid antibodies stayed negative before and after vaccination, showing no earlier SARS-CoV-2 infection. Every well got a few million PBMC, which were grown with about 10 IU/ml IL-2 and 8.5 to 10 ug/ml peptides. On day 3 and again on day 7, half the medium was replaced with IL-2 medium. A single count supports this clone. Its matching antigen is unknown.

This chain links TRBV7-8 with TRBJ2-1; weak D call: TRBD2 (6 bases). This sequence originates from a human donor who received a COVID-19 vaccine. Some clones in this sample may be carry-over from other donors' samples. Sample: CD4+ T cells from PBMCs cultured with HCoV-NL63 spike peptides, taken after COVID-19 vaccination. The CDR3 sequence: CASSPDPGDNEQFF. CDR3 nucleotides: TGTGCCAGCAGCCCCGACCCGGGAGACAATGAGCAGTTCTTC.